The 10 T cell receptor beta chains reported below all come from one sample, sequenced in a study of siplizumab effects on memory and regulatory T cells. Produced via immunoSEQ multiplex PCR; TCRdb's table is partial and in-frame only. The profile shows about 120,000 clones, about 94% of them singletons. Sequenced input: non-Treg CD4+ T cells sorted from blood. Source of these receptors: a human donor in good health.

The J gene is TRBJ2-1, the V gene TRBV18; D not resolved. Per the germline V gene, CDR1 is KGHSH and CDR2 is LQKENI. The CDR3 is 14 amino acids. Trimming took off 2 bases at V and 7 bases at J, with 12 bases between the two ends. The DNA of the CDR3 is TGTGCCAGCTCACCATTGAACGCTTTTAATGAGCAGTTCTTC. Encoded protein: CASSPLNAFNEQFF.

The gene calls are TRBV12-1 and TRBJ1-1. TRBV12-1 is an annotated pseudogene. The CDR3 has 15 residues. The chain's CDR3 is CASSFARPKRTEAFF. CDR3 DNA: TGTGCCAGCAGCTTTGCCCGGCCGAAACGGACTGAAGCTTTCTTT.

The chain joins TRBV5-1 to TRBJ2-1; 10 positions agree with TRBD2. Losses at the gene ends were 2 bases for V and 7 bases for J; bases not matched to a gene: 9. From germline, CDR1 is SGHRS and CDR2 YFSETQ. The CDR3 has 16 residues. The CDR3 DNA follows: TGCGCCAGCAGCTTCCTTAGCGGGAGGTCGGCGAATGAGCAGTTCTTC. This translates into CASSFLSGRSANEQFF. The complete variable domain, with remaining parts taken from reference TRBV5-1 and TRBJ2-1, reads KAGVTQTPRYLIKTRGQQVTLSCSPISGHRSVSWYQQTPGQGLQFLFEYFSETQRNKGNFPGRFSGRQFSNSRSEMNVSTLELGDSALYLCASSFLSGRSANEQFFGPGTRLTVL.

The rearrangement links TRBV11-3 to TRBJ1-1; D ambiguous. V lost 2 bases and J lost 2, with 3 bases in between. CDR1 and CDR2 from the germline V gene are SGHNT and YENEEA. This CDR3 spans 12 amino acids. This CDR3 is CASSLKNTEAFF. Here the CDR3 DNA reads TGTGCCAGCAGCTTAAAAAACACTGAAGCTTTCTTT.

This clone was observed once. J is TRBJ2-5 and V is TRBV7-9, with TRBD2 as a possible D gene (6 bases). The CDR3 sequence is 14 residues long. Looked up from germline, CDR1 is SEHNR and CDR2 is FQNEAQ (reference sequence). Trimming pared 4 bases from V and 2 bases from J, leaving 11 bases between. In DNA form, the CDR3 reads TGTGCCAGCAGCTCCCGGGAGATACAAGAGACCCAGTACTTC. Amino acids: CASSSREIQETQYF.

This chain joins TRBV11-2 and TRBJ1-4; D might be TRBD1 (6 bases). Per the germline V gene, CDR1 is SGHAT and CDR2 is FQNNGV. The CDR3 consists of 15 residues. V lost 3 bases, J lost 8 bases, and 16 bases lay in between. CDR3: CASSFGGRGGEKLFF. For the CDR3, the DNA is TGTGCCAGCAGCTTCGGCGGCAGGGGTGGGGAAAAACTGTTTTTT.

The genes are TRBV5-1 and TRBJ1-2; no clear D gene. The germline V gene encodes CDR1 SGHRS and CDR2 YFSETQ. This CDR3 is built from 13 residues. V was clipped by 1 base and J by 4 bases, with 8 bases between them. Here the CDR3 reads CASSLNAGYGYTF. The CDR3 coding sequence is TGCGCCAGCAGCTTGAACGCAGGCTATGGCTACACCTTC.

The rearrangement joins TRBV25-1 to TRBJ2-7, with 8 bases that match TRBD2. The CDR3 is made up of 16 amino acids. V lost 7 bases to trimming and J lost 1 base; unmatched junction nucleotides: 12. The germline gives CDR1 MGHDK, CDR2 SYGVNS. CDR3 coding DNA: TGTGCCAGCACCGGACCGGGACTAGTCGGGTCCTACGAGCAGTACTTC. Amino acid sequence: CASTGPGLVGSYEQYF.

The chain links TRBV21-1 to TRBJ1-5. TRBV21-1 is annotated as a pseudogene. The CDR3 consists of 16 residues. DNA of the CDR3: TGTGCCAGCAGCAACAGGGAGGGGATAGCAAATCAGCCCCAGCATTTT. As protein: CASSNREGIANQPQHF.

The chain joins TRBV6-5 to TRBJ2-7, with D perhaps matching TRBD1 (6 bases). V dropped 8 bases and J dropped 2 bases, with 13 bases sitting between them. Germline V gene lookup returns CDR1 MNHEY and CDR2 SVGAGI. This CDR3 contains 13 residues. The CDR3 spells CASRRGSTYEQYF. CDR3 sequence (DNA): TGTGCCAGCCGCAGGGGCAGCACCTACGAGCAGTACTTC.